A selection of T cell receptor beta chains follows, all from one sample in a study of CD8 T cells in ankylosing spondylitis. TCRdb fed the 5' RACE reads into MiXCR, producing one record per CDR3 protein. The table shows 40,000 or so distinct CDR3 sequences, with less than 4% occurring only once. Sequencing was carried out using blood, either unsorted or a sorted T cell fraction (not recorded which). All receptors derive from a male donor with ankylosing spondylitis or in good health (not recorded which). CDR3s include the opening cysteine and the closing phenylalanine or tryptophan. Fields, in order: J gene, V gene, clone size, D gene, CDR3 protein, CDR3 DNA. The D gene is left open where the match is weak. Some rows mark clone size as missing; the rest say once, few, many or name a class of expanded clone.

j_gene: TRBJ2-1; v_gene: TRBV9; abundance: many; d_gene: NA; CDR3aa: CASSVEGSPYNEQFF; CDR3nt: TGTGCCAGCAGCGTAGAGGGGTCCCCCTACAATGAGCAGTTCTTC
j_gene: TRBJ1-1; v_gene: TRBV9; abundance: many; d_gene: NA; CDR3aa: CASSVAPGIVTEAFF; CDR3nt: TGTGCCAGCAGCGTAGCACCGGGAATCGTTACTGAAGCTTTCTTT
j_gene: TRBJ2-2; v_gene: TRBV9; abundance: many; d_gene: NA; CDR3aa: CASRRTSNTGELFF; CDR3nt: TGTGCCAGCCGTCGGACTTCCAACACCGGGGAGCTGTTTTTT
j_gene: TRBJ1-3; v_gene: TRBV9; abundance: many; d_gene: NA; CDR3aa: CASSGRGTGNTIYF; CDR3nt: TGTGCCAGCAGCGGTCGGGGTACTGGAAACACCATATATTTT
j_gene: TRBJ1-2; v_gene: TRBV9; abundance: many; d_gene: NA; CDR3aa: CASSIQGGYGYTF; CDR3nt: TGTGCCAGCAGCATACAGGGAGGCTATGGCTACACCTTC
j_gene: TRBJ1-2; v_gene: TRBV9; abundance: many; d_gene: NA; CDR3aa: CASSESQVPANYGYTF; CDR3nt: TGTGCCAGCAGCGAATCGCAGGTTCCCGCTAACTATGGCTACACCTTC
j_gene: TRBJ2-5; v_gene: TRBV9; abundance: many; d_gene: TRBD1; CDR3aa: CASSVLGTDQETQYF; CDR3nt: TGTGCCAGCAGCGTACTGGGGACAGACCAAGAGACCCAGTACTTC
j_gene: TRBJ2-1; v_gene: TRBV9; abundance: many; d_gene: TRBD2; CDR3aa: CASSVVGGGPYNEQFF; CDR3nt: TGTGCCAGCAGCGTCGTTGGCGGGGGGCCTTACAATGAGCAGTTCTTC
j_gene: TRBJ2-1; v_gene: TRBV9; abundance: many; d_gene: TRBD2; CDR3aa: CASSVEAGGGNEQFF; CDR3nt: TGTGCCAGCAGCGTAGAAGCGGGAGGAGGCAATGAGCAGTTCTTC
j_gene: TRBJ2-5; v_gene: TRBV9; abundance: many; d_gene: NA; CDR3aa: CASSRGPLQETQYF; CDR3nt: TGTGCCAGCAGTCGGGGCCCCCTTCAAGAGACCCAGTACTTC
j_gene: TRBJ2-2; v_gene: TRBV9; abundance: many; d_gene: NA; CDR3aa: CASKPGGSNTGELFF; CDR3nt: TGTGCCAGCAAACCGGGTGGATCGAACACCGGGGAGCTGTTTTTT
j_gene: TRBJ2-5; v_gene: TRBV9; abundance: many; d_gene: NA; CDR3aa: CASSVAPDLQETQYF; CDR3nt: TGTGCCAGCAGCGTAGCTCCTGATCTCCAAGAGACCCAGTACTTC
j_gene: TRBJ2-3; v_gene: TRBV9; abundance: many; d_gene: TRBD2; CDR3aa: CASSVGVSSGDPSTDTQYF; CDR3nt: TGTGCCAGCAGCGTTGGGGTTTCTAGCGGAGACCCTAGCACAGATACGCAGTATTTT
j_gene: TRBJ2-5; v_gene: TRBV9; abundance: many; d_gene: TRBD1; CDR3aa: CASSVATRDSQETQYF; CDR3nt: TGTGCCAGCAGCGTAGCTACCAGGGACAGTCAAGAGACCCAGTACTTC
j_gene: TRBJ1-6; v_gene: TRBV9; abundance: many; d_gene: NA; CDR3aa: CASSVASNSPLHF; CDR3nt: TGTGCCAGCAGCGTAGCGAGCAATTCACCCCTCCACTTT
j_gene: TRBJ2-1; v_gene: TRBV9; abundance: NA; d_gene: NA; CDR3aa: CASSVLGLKSDNEQFF; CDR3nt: TGTGCCAGCAGCGTACTCGGGTTAAAATCCGACAATGAGCAGTTCTTC
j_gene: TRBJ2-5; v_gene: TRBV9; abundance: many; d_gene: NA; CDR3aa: CASSPPGRSQETQYF; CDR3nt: TGTGCCAGCAGCCCCCCGGGACGCAGTCAAGAGACCCAGTACTTC
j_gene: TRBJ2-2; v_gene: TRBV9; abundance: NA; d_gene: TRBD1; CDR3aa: CASSVEGQFTGELFF; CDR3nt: TGTGCCAGCAGCGTAGAGGGACAGTTCACCGGGGAGCTGTTTTTT
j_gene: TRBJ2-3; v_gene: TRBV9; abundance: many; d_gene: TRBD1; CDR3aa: CASSADPQGAQADTQYF; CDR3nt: TGTGCCAGCAGCGCGGACCCCCAGGGGGCGCAGGCAGATACGCAGTATTTT
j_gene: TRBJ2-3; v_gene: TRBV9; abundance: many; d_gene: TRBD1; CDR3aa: CASSGPGQGIGDTQYF; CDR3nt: TGTGCCAGCAGCGGGCCGGGACAGGGGATTGGAGATACGCAGTATTTT
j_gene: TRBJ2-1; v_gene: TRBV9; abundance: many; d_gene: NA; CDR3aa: CASSARGRGLAYNEQFF; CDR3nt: TGTGCCAGCAGCGCGAGGGGTAGGGGACTCGCCTACAATGAGCAGTTCTTC